This entry lists 10 T cell receptor beta chains sequenced from one sample in a study of shared clonotypes between healthy human individuals. Profiling relied on immunoSEQ multiplex PCR, and the TCRdb table lists in-frame clones only, not all of them. Of fewer than 3 million clones listed, around 92% are singletons. The sequencing sample was made of naive CD4+ T cells from PBMCs. Subset in this sample: CD45RA+ positively selected. The source of these receptors is a man between 18 and 35 years old in good health. Some clones in this sample may be carry-over from other donors' samples.

V gene TRBV2 combines with J gene TRBJ1-5; maybe TRBD1 (5 bases). V was shortened by 1 base and J by 4 bases, with 14 bases between the two germline ends. Germline CDR1 reads SNHLY; CDR2 reads FYNNEI. This CDR3 is built from 16 residues. The CDR3 is CASSEGLTDMNQPQHF. The CDR3 bases are TGTGCCAGCAGTGAAGGACTGACAGACATGAATCAGCCCCAGCATTTT. Filled out from reference TRBV2 and TRBJ1-5, the complete variable domain reads EPEVTQTPSHQVTQMGQEVILRCVPISNHLYFYWYRQILGQKVEFLVSFYNNEISEKSEIFDDQFSVERPDGSNFTLKIRSTKLEDSAMYFCASSEGLTDMNQPQHFGDGTRLSIL.

This chain joins TRBV6-5 and TRBJ1-1; D possibly corresponds to TRBD1 (6 bases). Between the trimmed V and J ends, which lost 5 bases and 7 bases, there was a span of 14 bases. The CDR3 is 13 residues long. The germline V gene encodes CDR1 MNHEY and CDR2 SVGAGI. CDR3 sequence: CASSPRRGDEAFF. Here the CDR3 DNA reads TGTGCCAGCAGTCCCAGGAGGGGGGATGAAGCTTTCTTT.

As DNA, the CDR3 is TGCGCCAGCAGCGGACGGGGACAGGGGCCTAGCACAGATACGCAGTATTTT. This codes for CASSGRGQGPSTDTQYF. The chain carries TRBV5-1 and TRBJ2-3; 10 bases are a match to TRBD1. This CDR3 contains 17 residues. The V and J ends lost 4 bases and 0 bases, in that order; junction bases with no gene match: 8. Germline loops: CDR1 SGHRS, CDR2 YFSETQ.

The V gene is TRBV9, the J gene TRBJ2-1, with 8 bases that match TRBD1. CDR3 size: 16 residues. The V gene's germline CDR1 is SGDLS and CDR2 YYNGEE. J lost 5 bases, V lost 0 bases, and 7 bases had no gene match. The CDR3 loop reads CASSVDGDRYDNEQFF. As DNA, the CDR3 is TGTGCCAGCAGCGTAGACGGGGACAGGTATGACAATGAGCAGTTCTTC.

This clone has a handful of counts. This chain connects TRBV6-1 to TRBJ1-1; 9 nucleotides match TRBD1. The CDR3 is 15 amino acids. Per germline, CDR1 MNHNS and CDR2 SASEGT. V shed 5 bases, J shed 3 bases, and the junction held 7 bases outside the gene matches. In nucleotides, the CDR3 is TGTGCCAGCAGTTCCCGAGGGGACAGGGACACTGAAGCTTTCTTT. It translates to CASSSRGDRDTEAFF.

The chain recombines TRBV5-6 with TRBJ2-1; no firm D call. The ends were cut back, 5 bases at V and 8 bases at J, with 23 bases in the middle. This CDR3 has 16 amino acids. Germline V gene sequence: CDR1 SGHDT, CDR2 YYEEEE. The CDR3 nucleotides are TGTGCCAGCAGAACATTAGCTGGGCTAGTCCGCGATGAGCAGTTCTTC. Its protein is CASRTLAGLVRDEQFF.

The rearrangement joins TRBV19 to TRBJ1-2; 7 bases align to TRBD1. CDR1 LNHDA and CDR2 SQIVND come from the germline V gene (reference sequence). The CDR3 extends over 15 amino acids. J was trimmed by 5 bases and V by 8 bases; bases with no gene match: 14. Written as DNA, the CDR3 is TGTGCCAGTCACCCAGGAAGGGACAGATCATATGGCTACACCTTC. Translating it yields CASHPGRDRSYGYTF.

In regard to this clone: Other DNA sequences of this sample code for an identical CDR3. This chain uses TRBV28 with TRBJ2-7; the match to TRBD1 covers 11 bases. V shed 6 bases and J 3 bases; nucleotides not matched to a gene: 7. The germline CDR1 and CDR2 sequences are MDHEN and SYDVKM. The CDR3 contains 15 residues. CDR3 sequence (DNA): TGTGCCAGCAGCACCCCGGGGACAGGGGGCTACGAGCAGTACTTC. It translates to CASSTPGTGGYEQYF.

The genes are TRBV7-9 and TRBJ2-5, with 8 bases matching TRBD1. The germline gives CDR1 SEHNR, CDR2 FQNEAQ (reference sequence). V was pared by 2 bases and J by 10 bases, with 9 bases of the junction left unmatched. The CDR3 loop spans 14 amino acids. This CDR3 is CASSLTSGQVNQYF. DNA for the CDR3: TGTGCCAGCAGCTTAACCTCGGGACAGGTCAACCAGTACTTC.

This sequence joins TRBV29-1 and TRBJ2-3, with 7 bases lining up with TRBD1. Germline CDR1 SQVTM, CDR2 ANQGSEA. The V and J ends lost 7 bases and 0 bases, in that order; junction bases with no gene match: 7. There are 14 residues in the CDR3. The CDR3 sequence: CSAQGQISTDTQYF. CDR3 nucleotide sequence: TGCAGCGCCCAGGGACAGATTAGCACAGATACGCAGTATTTT.